The present entry profiles one TCR beta chain with its context. CDR3 size: 15 residues. Germline CDR1 is MNHEY and CDR2 is SVGAGI. The ends were cut back, 2 bases at V and 8 bases at J, with 18 bases in the middle. Primers: 60 Vbeta forward and 13 Jbeta reverse. The assay was immunoSEQ multiplex PCR, and TCRdb's table has in-frame clones only and misses some. The top ten clones hold around 6% of a sample with 200,000 or so clones, approximately 85% of them seen once. This record comes from a study of cytomegalovirus exposure and HLA in healthy donors. This receptor was identified in a woman aged 50 to 60 in good health and CMV-seropositive. The sequenced sample was PBMCs. The rearrangement links TRBV6-5 to TRBJ1-2, with D tentatively TRBD1 (6 bases). CDR3 in amino acids: CASSYKYTGLGGYTF. The CDR3, as DNA: TGTGCCAGCAGTTACAAATACACAGGGTTGGGCGGCTACACCTTC.